These T cell receptor beta chains were read from a single sample in a study of blood T cell repertoires in COVID-19. Only in-frame clones appear in the TCRdb table, and some are missing; sequencing was by immunoSEQ multiplex PCR. The sample yields 110,000 to 150,000 clones, about 89% seen once. The sample consisted of peripheral blood. The source of these receptors is a man aged 55-75 years with active or convalescent COVID-19. CDR3s include the opening cysteine and the closing phenylalanine or tryptophan. Fields, in order: clone size, V gene, D gene, J gene, CDR3 protein, CDR3 DNA. The D gene is left open where the match is weak. Size values are once, few and many counts, or a class for expanded clones, and some rows have none.

-	TRBV6-5	-	TRBJ2-7	CASSSHASYEQYF	TGTGCCAGCAGTTCCCACGCGTCCTACGAGCAGTACTTC
once	TRBV7-9	-	TRBJ2-3	CATSRAGADTQYF	TGTGCCACCTCCCGTGCGGGCGCAGATACGCAGTATTTT
-	TRBV6-5	-	TRBJ1-6	CASGRGENSPLHF	TGTGCCAGCGGGCGGGGGGAAAACTCACCCCTCCACTTT
few	TRBV6-5	-	TRBJ1-5	CASSGRGSNQPQHF	TGTGCCAGCAGCGGGAGAGGGAGCAATCAGCCCCAGCATTTT
few	TRBV6-6	TRBD2	TRBJ2-7	CASSGRLAGSYEQYF	TGTGCCAGCAGTGGAAGACTAGCGGGTTCCTACGAGCAGTACTTC
-	TRBV5-1	TRBD1	TRBJ1-4	CASSSGTGGDEKLFF	TGCGCCAGCAGCTCCGGGACAGGAGGGGATGAAAAACTGTTTTTT
once	TRBV5-8	TRBD2	TRBJ2-3	CAGGGLAGADTQYF	TGTGCCGGGGGGGGACTAGCGGGAGCCGATACGCAGTATTTT
-	TRBV6-5	-	TRBJ2-3	CASSYWGRGNTDTQYF	TGTGCCAGCAGTTACTGGGGCAGGGGAAACACAGATACGCAGTATTTT
-	TRBV14	-	TRBJ1-1	CASGELSNQAFF	TGTGCCAGCGGAGAATTATCGAACCAAGCTTTCTTT
-	TRBV28	TRBD1	TRBJ1-3	CASRPGQLAGNTIYF	TGTGCCTCCCGTCCGGGACAGCTCGCTGGAAACACCATATATTTT
-	TRBV6-2/TRBV6-3	TRBD1	TRBJ2-1	CASSSTGVGNEQFF	TGTGCCAGCAGTTCGACAGGGGTGGGGAATGAGCAGTTCTTC
-	TRBV19	-	TRBJ1-2	CASSWESYGYTF	TGTGCCAGTAGTTGGGAGAGCTATGGCTACACCTTC
-	TRBV6-5	-	TRBJ1-2	CASSYRGNGYTF	TGTGCCAGCAGTTACAGGGGGAACGGCTACACCTTC
-	TRBV7-3	TRBD1	TRBJ2-2	CASSQLTGGTGELFF	TGTGCCAGCAGCCAGTTGACAGGGGGTACCGGGGAGCTGTTTTTT
-	TRBV20-1	TRBD2	TRBJ2-3	CSASPAGGTDTQYF	TGCAGTGCCAGTCCGGCGGGGGGCACAGATACGCAGTATTTT
once	TRBV9	TRBD2	TRBJ2-1	CASSVMGTSGNEQFF	TGTGCCAGCAGCGTAATGGGGACTAGCGGTAATGAGCAGTTCTTC
-	TRBV9	-	TRBJ2-2	CASSGYRAHTGELFF	TGTGCCAGCAGCGGATACAGGGCTCATACCGGGGAGCTGTTTTTT
once	TRBV6-5	TRBD1	TRBJ1-2	CASRQGVYGYTF	TGTGCCAGCAGACAGGGGGTCTATGGCTACACCTTC
-	TRBV6-6	-	TRBJ1-6	CASSYSARDSPLHF	TGTGCCAGCAGTTACTCAGCACGGGATTCACCCCTCCACTTT
-	TRBV5-1	TRBD2	TRBJ2-5	CASRAGTSGSGLQETQYF	TGCGCCAGCAGGGCCGGGACTAGCGGGAGTGGGCTCCAAGAGACCCAGTACTTC
-	TRBV7-9	-	TRBJ2-3	CASSFATDTQYF	TGTGCCAGCAGCTTTGCGACAGATACGCAGTATTTT
-	TRBV5-1	TRBD1	TRBJ1-2	CASSLDDRGNYGYTF	TGCGCCAGCAGCTTGGATGACAGGGGGAACTATGGCTACACCTTC
-	TRBV23-1	-	TRBJ2-1	CASRILSWQFF	TGCGCCAGCAGAATTCTATCGTGGCAGTTCTTC
-	TRBV27	TRBD2	TRBJ2-1	CASSLTSWGGSNNEQFF	TGTGCCAGCAGTCTAACCTCGTGGGGGGGTTCCAACAATGAGCAGTTCTTC
-	TRBV28	-	TRBJ2-3	CASSLDGTARGGADTQYF	TGTGCCAGCAGTTTAGATGGGACAGCACGGGGGGGCGCAGATACGCAGTATTTT
-	TRBV24-1	TRBD1	TRBJ2-2	CATSDWGRDRAPGELFF	TGTGCCACCAGTGATTGGGGGCGGGACAGGGCGCCCGGGGAGCTGTTTTTT
-	TRBV5-1	-	TRBJ2-5	CASSQGGQETQYF	TGCGCCAGCAGCCAGGGGGGCCAAGAGACCCAGTACTTC
few	TRBV4-3	TRBD1	TRBJ1-2	CASSQETGNYGYTF	TGCGCCAGCAGCCAAGAGACAGGGAACTATGGCTACACCTTC
-	TRBV11-2	-	TRBJ2-7	CASSFAPTTYEQYF	TGTGCCAGCAGCTTCGCCCCAACAACCTACGAGCAGTACTTC
-	TRBV18	TRBD1	TRBJ1-1	CASSQTGGDTEAFF	TGTGCCAGCTCCCAAACAGGGGGCGACACTGAAGCTTTCTTT
-	TRBV2	TRBD1	TRBJ1-2	CASSAGTVHGYTF	TGTGCCAGCAGTGCCGGGACAGTTCATGGCTACACCTTC
-	TRBV4-2	TRBD1	TRBJ2-1	CASSQGNRGGSYNEQFF	TGTGCCAGCAGCCAAGGGAACAGGGGCGGCTCCTACAATGAGCAGTTCTTC
-	TRBV4-2	-	TRBJ1-2	CASSQDEAARGYTF	TGTGCCAGCAGCCAAGATGAGGCGGCCCGAGGCTACACCTTC
-	TRBV7-3	-	TRBJ1-1	CASSLTGNTEAFF	TGTGCCAGCAGCTTGACGGGGAACACTGAAGCTTTCTTT
-	TRBV30	-	TRBJ1-2	CAWSPSGEYGYTF	TGTGCCTGGAGTCCCTCCGGGGAATATGGCTACACCTTC
-	TRBV25-1	TRBD1	TRBJ2-7	CASSYGTGTEQYF	TGTGCCAGCAGTTACGGGACAGGGACCGAGCAGTACTTC
once	TRBV3-1/TRBV3-2	TRBD1	TRBJ1-2	CASSQGDRDGTF	TGTGCCAGCAGCCAAGGGGACAGGGACGGCACCTTC
-	TRBV4-2	TRBD2	TRBJ2-5	CASSPRGGQETQYF	TGTGCCAGCAGCCCGCGCGGGGGCCAAGAGACCCAGTACTTC
-	TRBV4-2	TRBD1	TRBJ1-5	CASSGQGGNQPQHF	TGTGCCAGCAGCGGACAGGGCGGCAATCAGCCCCAGCATTTT
few	TRBV28	TRBD2	TRBJ2-1	CASRSSGVSSYNEQFF	TGTGCCAGCAGGTCTAGCGGGGTCAGCTCCTACAATGAGCAGTTCTTC
-	TRBV3-1/TRBV3-2	-	TRBJ2-5	CASSLQNTGRRETQYF	TGTGCCAGCAGCCTCCAAAACACAGGCCGTCGAGAGACCCAGTACTTC
-	TRBV12-3/TRBV12-4	-	TRBJ1-1	CASSLEVDTEAFF	TGTGCCAGCAGTTTAGAAGTAGACACTGAAGCTTTCTTT
-	TRBV29-1	-	TRBJ2-1	CSVGVYNEQFF	TGCAGCGTAGGGGTCTACAATGAGCAGTTCTTC
-	TRBV24-1	-	TRBJ2-2	CATARETTGELFF	TGTGCCACCGCGAGGGAAACCACCGGGGAGCTGTTTTTT
once	TRBV7-6	TRBD2	TRBJ2-1	CASSLAVLAGGEQFF	TGTGCCAGCAGCTTAGCTGTACTAGCGGGAGGTGAGCAGTTCTTC
once	TRBV19	-	TRBJ1-1	CASNRGGMNTEAFF	TGTGCCAGTAATCGGGGTGGAATGAACACTGAAGCTTTCTTT
-	TRBV13	-	TRBJ1-2	CASSRQNYGYTF	TGTGCCAGCAGCCGACAGAACTATGGCTACACCTTC
-	TRBV11-2	-	TRBJ1-3	CASSYFRVPSSGNTIYF	TGTGCCAGCAGTTATTTCAGGGTCCCGAGCTCTGGAAACACCATATATTTT
-	TRBV11-3	TRBD1	TRBJ2-7	CASSLGQGADEQYF	TGTGCCAGCAGCTTAGGGCAGGGGGCCGACGAGCAGTACTTC
-	TRBV21-1	-	TRBJ1-5	CASTNRARDRVSNQPQHF	TGTGCCAGCACCAATAGGGCCCGGGACAGGGTTAGCAATCAGCCCCAGCATTTT
-	TRBV7-9	-	TRBJ2-1	CASSLAGSGRQFF	TGTGCCAGCAGCTTAGCTGGTTCGGGTCGCCAGTTCTTC
once	TRBV7-2	TRBD2	TRBJ2-1	CASSTRPGLAASYNEQFF	TGTGCCAGCAGCACGCGACCGGGACTAGCGGCCTCCTACAATGAGCAGTTCTTC
-	TRBV7-2	TRBD2	TRBJ2-3	CASSLGLAGGIWTDTQYF	TGTGCCAGCAGCCTAGGACTAGCGGGGGGGATTTGGACAGATACGCAGTATTTT
once	TRBV5-1	-	TRBJ1-1	CASSAQGGNTEAFF	TGCGCCAGCAGCGCACAAGGGGGGAACACTGAAGCTTTCTTT